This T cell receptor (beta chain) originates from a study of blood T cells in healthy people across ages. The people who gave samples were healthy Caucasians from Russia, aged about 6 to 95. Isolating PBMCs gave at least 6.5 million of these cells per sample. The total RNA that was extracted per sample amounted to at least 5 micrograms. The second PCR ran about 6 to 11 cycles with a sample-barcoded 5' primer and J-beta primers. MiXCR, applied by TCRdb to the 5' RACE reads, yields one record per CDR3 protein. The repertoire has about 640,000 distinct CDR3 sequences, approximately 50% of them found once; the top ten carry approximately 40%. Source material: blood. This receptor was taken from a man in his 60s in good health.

CDR3 protein: CASRWETDTQYF. The CDR3 bases are TGCGCCAGCAGGTGGGAAACAGATACGCAGTATTTT. The chain is built from TRBV5-1 and TRBJ2-3; D not certain. The V and J ends lost 5 bases and 3 bases respectively, with 7 bases between them. The CDR3 is made up of 12 amino acids. Germline loops: CDR1 SGHRS, CDR2 YFSETQ.